The 4 T cell receptor beta chains reported below all come from one sample, sequenced in a study of blood T cell repertoires in COVID-19. The assay was immunoSEQ multiplex PCR, and TCRdb's table has in-frame clones only and misses some. The sample records around 240,000 clones, 75% to 90% being singletons. The specimen was peripheral blood. The source is a woman in her 30s who had recovered from COVID-19.

The V gene is TRBV6-5, the J gene TRBJ2-1, with unresolved D. Deletions cut 0 bases from V and 7 bases from J, with 16 bases between. Germline loops: CDR1 MNHEY, CDR2 SVGAGI. This CDR3 is 16 amino acids long. CDR3 loop: CASSYSQALALNEQFF. In nucleotides, the CDR3 is TGTGCCAGCAGTTACTCTCAGGCCCTGGCTCTAAATGAGCAGTTCTTC.

V and J are TRBV7-9 and TRBJ2-7; tentatively, D is TRBD1 (5 bases). CDR1 is SEHNR and CDR2 is FQNEAQ in the germline V gene (reference sequence). The CDR3 runs 16 residues. V lost 0 bases, J lost 5 bases, and 17 bases lay in between. The CDR3 loop is CASSLAQAGPGHEQYF. Here the CDR3 DNA reads TGTGCCAGCAGCTTAGCGCAAGCAGGGCCAGGCCACGAGCAGTACTTC.

The rearrangement joins TRBV29-1 to TRBJ1-2; 7 bases are a match to TRBD1. After removal of 0 bases from V and 4 bases from J, the junction contained 5 bases not matched to a gene. This CDR3 spans 14 amino acids. Germline V gives CDR1 SQVTM, CDR2 ANQGSEA. The CDR3 reads CSVEDHRQGYGYTF. The CDR3 bases are TGCAGCGTTGAAGATCATCGACAGGGCTATGGCTACACCTTC. Based on the CDR3 plus reference TRBV29-1 and TRBJ1-2, the full variable domain is SAVISQKPSRDICQRGTSLTIQCQVDSQVTMMFWYRQQPGQSLTLIATANQGSEATYESGFVIDKFPISRPNLTFSTLTVSNMSPEDSSIYLCSVEDHRQGYGYTFGSGTRLTVV.

The V call is TRBV14, the J call TRBJ2-7; D is undetermined. The V gene lost 4 bases and the J gene lost 9 bases, with 13 bases spanning the gap. CDR3 length: 12 amino acids. Germline CDR1 and CDR2: SGHDN and FVKESK. CDR3 nucleotides: TGTGCCAGCAGCCTATCGGGTCCCCGGCAGTACTTC. It codes for CASSLSGPRQYF.